Following are 29 T cell receptor beta chains from one sample sequenced in a study of identical twins. TCRdb reprocessed the 5' RACE reads with MiXCR, giving one entry per CDR3 protein. Of nearly 900,000 distinct CDR3 sequences in the sample, roughly 12% were seen once. These same records also appear under a second study, on yellow fever vaccine responses in identical twins.

The sample taken for sequencing was PBMCs. The source of these receptors is a woman aged 18-29 years in good health.

This chain joins TRBV5-6 and TRBJ2-7; no definite D call. The germline V gene encodes CDR1 SGHDT and CDR2 YYEEEE. The germline V and J ends were trimmed by 1 base and 0 bases, with 11 bases remaining between them. The CDR3 is 15 residues long. The CDR3 reads CASSLYQLSSYEQYV. In nucleotides, the CDR3 is TGTGCCAGCAGCTTGTATCAGCTTAGCTCCTACGAGCAGTACGTC.

This clonotype was recorded many times. The chain joins TRBV6-5 to TRBJ2-1; D call uncertain. In germline, CDR1 is MNHEY, CDR2 SVGAGI. V was pared by 4 bases and J by 5 bases, with 6 bases between. This CDR3 spans 12 amino acids. CDR3 DNA sequence: TGTGCCAGCAGTTCCCCTCACAATGAGCAGTTCTTC. Translation gives CASSSPHNEQFF.

The table lists this clonotype with a few counts. The rearrangement joins TRBV6-1 to TRBJ2-1; D could derive from TRBD1 or TRBD2 (5 bases each). In germline, CDR1 is MNHNS, CDR2 SASEGT. Trimming removed 2 bases at V and 7 bases at J, with 21 bases between. The CDR3 has 17 residues. CDR3 bases: TGTGCCAGCAGTGAAACTTTATCTCGGGCAGGGAGAAATGAGCAGTTCTTC. It yields the protein CASSETLSRAGRNEQFF.

The chain has TRBV7-6 and TRBJ2-2; a weak D match, TRBD1 (6 bases). V lost 6 bases, J lost 0 bases, and 14 bases lay in between. The CDR3 is made up of 16 amino acids. CDR1 and CDR2 (germline): SGHVS, FNYEAQ. The CDR3 sequence: CASSDNRASNTGELFF. CDR3 in DNA: TGTGCCAGCAGTGATAACAGGGCCTCGAACACCGGGGAGCTGTTTTTT.

There are a few counts of this clonotype. The V and J genes are TRBV12-5 and TRBJ2-7; 11 nucleotides agree with TRBD1. The germline CDR1 and CDR2 sequences are LGHNT and FRNRAP. The CDR3 contains 14 residues. After removal of 5 bases from V and 3 bases from J, the junction contained 3 bases not matched to a gene. As DNA, the CDR3 is TGTGCTAGTGGTCCCGGGACAGGGGGCTACGAGCAGTACGTC. Encoded protein: CASGPGTGGYEQYV.

V is TRBV20-1 and J is TRBJ1-5, with no clear D. The germline V gene has CDR1 DFQATT and CDR2 SNEGSKA (reference sequence). The CDR3 extends over 12 amino acids. V was clipped by 6 bases and J by 1 base, with 7 bases between them. CDR3 nucleotides: TGCAGTGCGAGCCAGAGCAATCAGCCCCAGCATTTT. Its protein product is CSASQSNQPQHF.

The chain employs TRBV28 and TRBJ2-7; D not certain. The CDR3 runs 14 residues. Germline CDR1 MDHEN, CDR2 SYDVKM. V lost 1 base and J lost 3, with 10 bases in between. The CDR3 sequence: CASSLFPLDYEQYF. CDR3 in DNA: TGTGCCAGCAGTTTATTTCCGCTGGACTACGAGCAGTACTTC.

This clonotype was picked up many times. The V gene is TRBV12-3 or TRBV12-4, the J gene TRBJ2-3; TRBD2 matches at 8 bases. V gave up 10 bases and J gave up 4 bases; unmatched junction bases: 10. The CDR3 covers 14 residues. The DNA of the CDR3 is TGTGCCACCTCTACCCGGGAGGGGCCAGATACGCAGTATTTT. Residues: CATSTREGPDTQYF.

This clonotype has more than one count but fewer than ten. The CDR3 loop is CAIGGTTQETQYF. The CDR3 DNA sequence: TGTGCCATCGGGGGGACAACACAAGAGACCCAGTACTTC. The chain recombines TRBV10-3 with TRBJ2-5; D tentatively fits TRBD1 or TRBD2 (6 bases each). The CDR3 has 13 residues. Germline lookup yields CDR1 ENHRY and CDR2 SYGVKD. V was trimmed by 8 bases and J by 2 bases, leaving 12 bases between them.

This clonotype was counted a few times. This sequence joins TRBV7-6 and TRBJ2-7; 9 bases match TRBD1. Germline V gene lookup returns CDR1 SGHVS and CDR2 FNYEAQ. The V and J ends lost 5 bases and 1 base, in that order; junction bases with no gene match: 6. The CDR3 extends over 15 amino acids. The CDR3 DNA sequence: TGTGCCAGCAGCAGAGGGACAGGGCCTTCCTACGAGCAGTACTTC. Its protein product is CASSRGTGPSYEQYF.

This sequence joins TRBV20-1 and TRBJ1-5; TRBD1 might be the D (6 bases). CDR3 size: 16 residues. Trimming removed 5 bases from V and 0 bases from J, with 17 bases in between. Germline V gives CDR1 DFQATT, CDR2 SNEGSKA (reference sequence). In DNA, the CDR3 is TGCAGTGCTTCCCCTTTGACAGGAGATAGCAATCAGCCCCAGCATTTT. Translation: CSASPLTGDSNQPQHF.

This CDR3 reads CASSASLRQGSYNEQFF. DNA of the CDR3: TGTGCCAGCAGCGCCTCCCTTAGACAGGGCTCCTACAATGAGCAGTTCTTC. V usage is TRBV9 and J usage is TRBJ2-1; 7 nucleotides agree with TRBD1. The CDR3 has 17 amino acids. The ends lost 3 bases at V and 0 bases at J; junction bases unmatched: 9. Germline V gives CDR1 SGDLS, CDR2 YYNGEE. Supplemented by reference TRBV9 and TRBJ2-1, the full variable domain reads DSGVTQTPKHLITATGQRVTLRCSPRSGDLSVYWYQQSLDQGLQFLIQYYNGEERAKGNILERFSAQQFPDLHSELNLSSLELGDSALYFCASSASLRQGSYNEQFFGPGTRLTVL.

This clonotype was detected only a few times. The chain combines TRBV6-6 with TRBJ2-1; D perhaps matches TRBD2 (5 bases). The V and J ends lost 6 bases and 4 bases respectively, with 10 bases between them. The germline CDR1 and CDR2 sequences are MNHNY and SVGAGI (reference sequence). This CDR3 is built from 13 residues. This CDR3 is CASRDGGYNEQFF. In nucleotides, the CDR3 is TGTGCCAGCAGGGATGGAGGATACAATGAGCAGTTCTTC.

This clonotype was counted at least ten times. The chain employs TRBV6-1 and TRBJ1-1; 7 bases are a match to TRBD1. Germline assignment: CDR1 MNHNS and CDR2 SASEGT. The J segment lost 6 bases and the V segment lost 5 bases, leaving 9 bases of the junction unmatched. The CDR3 totals 14 residues. In DNA form, the CDR3 reads TGTGCCAGCAGTCAACAGGGGAGTATCGCTGAAGCTTTCTTT. It encodes CASSQQGSIAEAFF.

This clonotype has a handful of counts. The chain carries TRBV28 and TRBJ2-1; 15 nucleotides line up with TRBD2. Germline V gene lookup returns CDR1 MDHEN and CDR2 SYDVKM. V was clipped by 2 bases and J by 4 bases; unmatched bases: 6. This CDR3 spans 18 amino acids. The CDR3 region has the DNA TGTGCCAGCAGTTTACTAGGACTAGCGGGGGGGCCGTACAATGAGCAGTTCTTC. The encoded protein is CASSLLGLAGGPYNEQFF. The full variable domain, with the rest looked up from reference TRBV28 and TRBJ2-1, is DVKVTQSSRYLVKRTGEKVFLECVQDMDHENMFWYRQDPGLGLRLIYFSYDVKMKEKGDIPEGYSVSREKKERFSLILESASTNQTSMYLCASSLLGLAGGPYNEQFFGPGTRLTVL.

This chain joins TRBV14 and TRBJ2-7; D is uncertain. In germline, CDR1 is SGHDN, CDR2 FVKESK. V was pared by 1 base and J by 3 bases, with 7 bases between. This CDR3 region has 13 residues. CDR3 sequence reads: CASSQGKGYEQYF. CDR3 DNA: TGTGCCAGCAGCCAAGGGAAAGGCTACGAGCAGTACTTC.

The chain uses TRBV5-1 and TRBJ2-2, with D perhaps matching TRBD2 (5 bases). V gave up 4 bases and J gave up 7 bases, with 8 bases separating them. The length of the CDR3 is 12 residues. The germline V gene has CDR1 SGHRS and CDR2 YFSETQ. The CDR3 nucleotides are TGCGCCAGCAGCGAGGGCGACGGGGAGCTGTTTTTT. Amino acid sequence: CASSEGDGELFF.

V usage is TRBV7-9 and J usage is TRBJ2-7; D remains unclear. CDR3 length equals 14 residues. Per germline, CDR1 SEHNR and CDR2 FQNEAQ (reference sequence). V was clipped by 0 bases and J by 5 bases, with 11 bases between them. The CDR3 reads CASSLAFEQDEQYF. CDR3 coding DNA: TGTGCCAGCAGCTTAGCGTTCGAGCAAGACGAGCAGTACTTC.

The CDR3 sequence: CASSEGGQGLNTGELFF. CDR3 DNA: TGTGCCAGCAGTGAAGGCGGGCAGGGGCTAAACACCGGGGAGCTGTTTTTT. This chain joins TRBV6-1 and TRBJ2-2; D is perhaps TRBD1 (6 bases). This CDR3 is 17 amino acids long. Germline CDR1 is MNHNS and CDR2 is SASEGT. Trimming cost V 1 base and J 2 bases, with 14 bases left between them.

V and J are TRBV12-3 or TRBV12-4 and TRBJ2-7, with TRBD1 matching 7 bases. V dropped 2 bases and J dropped 7; count of bases not matched to a gene: 8. The CDR3 is made up of 14 amino acids. In DNA, the CDR3 is TGTGCCAGCAGTTTACAGACAGGGTCGCGGGAGCAGTACTTC. It translates to CASSLQTGSREQYF.

The table lists this clonotype with many counts. CDR3 DNA sequence: TGCAGTGCCCAAGGGGCTAGCGGGTACGAGCAGTACTTC. The encoded protein is CSAQGASGYEQYF. The chain couples TRBV20-1 to TRBJ2-7, with 8 bases lining up with TRBD2. Germline V gene sequence: CDR1 DFQATT, CDR2 SNEGSKA (reference sequence). The CDR3 loop spans 13 amino acids. V was clipped by 6 bases and J by 4 bases; unmatched bases: 8.

The V and J genes are TRBV13 and TRBJ1-2; TRBD1 matches 9 bases. The CDR3 is 15 residues long. The V and J ends lost 3 bases and 8 bases, in that order; junction bases with no gene match: 10. In germline, CDR1 is PRHDT, CDR2 FYEKMQ (reference sequence). The CDR3 region is CASSLRGPTGGGYTF. In DNA form, the CDR3 reads TGTGCCAGCAGCTTGAGGGGCCCAACAGGGGGCGGCTACACCTTC.

The sample holds a few counts of this clonotype. V usage is TRBV28 and J usage is TRBJ2-1; D gene uncertain. The CDR3 has 11 amino acids. V was trimmed by 5 bases and J by 12 bases, leaving 11 bases between them. Germline V lookup: CDR1 MDHEN, CDR2 SYDVKM. This chain's CDR3 is CASSRAQRQFF. In nucleotides, the CDR3 is TGTGCCAGCAGTCGGGCCCAGCGGCAGTTCTTC. Filled out from reference TRBV28 and TRBJ2-1, the complete variable domain reads DVKVTQSSRYLVKRTGEKVFLECVQDMDHENMFWYRQDPGLGLRLIYFSYDVKMKEKGDIPEGYSVSREKKERFSLILESASTNQTSMYLCASSRAQRQFFGPGTRLTVL.

Only a few counts were recorded for this clonotype. This chain links TRBV2 with TRBJ2-2; D gene ambiguous. Germline V CDR1 and CDR2: SNHLY, FYNNEI. This CDR3 region has 13 residues. V lost 5 bases to trimming and J lost 0 bases, with 4 bases between them. The CDR3, as DNA: TGTGCCAGCAGTTGGACGAACACCGGGGAGCTGTTTTTT. Translated: CASSWTNTGELFF.

V is TRBV20-1 and J is TRBJ2-3, with 7 positions matching TRBD1. The ends lost 5 bases at V and 10 bases at J; junction bases unmatched: 18. The CDR3 length is 15 residues. Germline CDR1 reads DFQATT; CDR2 reads SNEGSKA (reference sequence). In DNA form, the CDR3 reads TGCAGTGCTTCACCGGGACAGATCGACCTGGATGCGCAGTATTTT. The encoded protein is CSASPGQIDLDAQYF.

This clonotype occurred a few times. At one end the junction does not follow the germline gene, possibly because of a read error. This chain links TRBV28 with TRBJ2-7; D gene unclear. Germline V CDR1 and CDR2: MDHEN, SYDVKM. This CDR3 has 11 amino acids. CDR3 bases: TGTGCCAGCCTCAACGGGTACGTGCAGTACTTC. It encodes CASLNGYVQYF. The full variable domain, in which reference TRBV28 and TRBJ2-7 provide the parts outside the CDR3, is DVKVTQSSRYLVKRTGEKVFLECVQDMDHENMFWYRQDPGLGLRLIYFSYDVKMKEKGDIPEGYSVSREKKERFSLILESASTNQTSMYLCASLNGYVQYFGPGTRLTVT.

The J gene is TRBJ2-3, the V gene TRBV7-9, with D perhaps assigned TRBD1 or TRBD2 (5 bases each). CDR3 length equals 15 residues. Trimming took off 8 bases at V and 4 bases at J, with 19 bases between the two ends. Per germline, CDR1 SEHNR and CDR2 FQNEAQ (reference sequence). The CDR3 DNA sequence: TGTGCCAGCCCTACTGGGGGAGAGGGCGCAGATACGCAGTATTTT. Its translation is CASPTGGEGADTQYF. The entire variable domain, with the rest obtained from reference TRBV7-9 and TRBJ2-3, is as follows: DTGVSQNPRHKITKRGQNVTFRCDPISEHNRLYWYRQTLGQGPEFLTYFQNEAQLEKSRLLSDRFSAERPKGSFSTLEIQRTEQGDSAMYLCASPTGGEGADTQYFGPGTRLTVL.

This clonotype was detected many times. The V and J genes are TRBV12-3 or TRBV12-4 and TRBJ2-1; 10 nucleotides agree with TRBD1. The CDR3 has 12 residues. The junction had 6 bases not matched to a gene; V was cut back by 5 bases and J by 14 bases. CDR3: CASSADRGHEFF. CDR3 nucleotides: TGTGCCAGCAGTGCCGACAGGGGGCACGAGTTCTTC.

This clonotype was detected only once. Possible read error: a much larger clone is one base away. The chain is built from TRBV5-1 and TRBJ2-1, with D unresolved. The CDR3 has 17 residues. Germline lookup yields CDR1 SGHRS and CDR2 YFSETQ. CDR3 nucleotides: TGCGCCAGCAGCTTGATCGCCCTCTCGAGCTCCTACAATGAGCAGCTCTTC. Translated, it gives CASSLIALSSSYNEQLF.